This TCR beta chain was captured by sequencing in a study of Ad26.COV2.S vaccination and SARS-CoV-2 variants. CDR1 is SGHDN and CDR2 is FVKESK in the germline V gene. Trimming took 8 bases from V and 0 from J, leaving 8 bases between them. The length of the CDR3 is 13 residues. Notes on the study in general: A substantial breadth of spike-specific CD8+ and CD4+ T cell responses after vaccination has been reported.

This clone was counted once. Its antigen remains unknown. Libraries were prepared by immunoSEQ multiplex PCR; TCRdb keeps only in-frame clonotypes and omits some of them. This table has approximately 400,000 clones, roughly 85% appearing once. Treatment specified: some 19 received Ad26.COV2.S at low or high dose, single or two shots; 5 received placebo; per-sample allocation not given. Collection of samples fell on day 63 after the first vaccine or placebo injection. The V call is TRBV14, the J call TRBJ2-1, with D maybe TRBD2 (6 bases). The source material was peripheral blood, sampled in a trial of Ad26.COV2.S vaccine versus placebo. The source is a person between 18 and 65 years old who received the Ad26.COV2.S COVID-19 vaccine or a placebo. The CDR3 protein is CASAGFSYNEQFF. CDR3 coding DNA: TGTGCCAGCGCGGGGTTCTCCTACAATGAGCAGTTCTTC.